This is a list of T cell receptor beta chains from one sample in a study of T-cell memory formation after mild COVID-19. TCRdb re-derived calls from the 5' RACE reads in MiXCR, one entry per CDR3 protein. The sample holds around 300,000 distinct CDR3 sequences, roughly 13% seen once. What was sequenced was PBMCs or a T cell subset sorted from them (not recorded which). The receptors were sampled from a young man who had mild COVID-19 (a few samples of this study predate the infection). Cell type and time point are not known. Both conserved end residues are part of each CDR3. The D gene is left open where the match is weak. Expanded clones are given a class, and other clones once, few, many or no size at all.

v_gene	d_gene	len	abundance	j_gene	CDR3aa	CDR3nt
TRBV4-1	-	15	few	TRBJ1-5	CASSQDSYPNQPQHF	TGCGCCAGCAGCCAAGATTCCTACCCCAATCAGCCCCAGCATTTT
TRBV7-6	TRBD1	15	-	TRBJ1-3	CASSQQGAEGNTIYF	TGTGCCAGCAGTCAACAGGGGGCAGAAGGAAACACCATATATTTT
TRBV7-9	-	12	-	TRBJ1-3	CASSLLSNTIYF	TGTGCCAGCAGCTTGTTGTCAAACACCATATATTTT
TRBV7-8	-	15	-	TRBJ1-2	CASSLAHDRTYGYTF	TGTGCCAGCAGCTTAGCGCATGACAGAACCTATGGCTACACCTTC
TRBV15	-	16	-	TRBJ2-7	CATSRDRGAAAYEQYF	TGTGCCACCAGCAGAGATCGGGGGGCTGCAGCCTACGAGCAGTACTTC
TRBV5-1	-	14	few	TRBJ2-7	CASRPARGDDEQYF	TGCGCCAGCAGACCGGCAAGGGGGGACGACGAGCAGTACTTC
TRBV12-3/TRBV12-4	-	18	few	TRBJ1-1	CASSPRPLGGNGVAEAFF	TGTGCCAGCAGCCCGAGACCGCTGGGGGGCAATGGGGTGGCTGAAGCTTTCTTT
TRBV12-3/TRBV12-4	TRBD1	20	-	TRBJ1-4	CASRARGRYLAEETNEKLFF	TGTGCCAGCAGGGCCAGGGGGCGTTATTTGGCGGAGGAAACTAATGAAAAACTGTTTTTT
TRBV11-3	-	13	-	TRBJ2-3	CASSGGGPDTQYF	TGTGCCAGCAGCGGGGGGGGGCCAGATACGCAGTATTTT
TRBV10-3	-	12	-	TRBJ2-7	CAISTSSYEQYF	TGTGCCATCAGTACAAGCTCCTACGAGCAGTACTTC
TRBV3-1	TRBD1	12	-	TRBJ1-2	CASSRGQGAGTF	TGTGCCAGCAGCCGAGGACAGGGTGCTGGGACCTTC
TRBV4-3	TRBD1	16	-	TRBJ1-1	CASSQDRRGLGTEAFF	TGCGCCAGCAGCCAAGATCGTAGGGGGCTCGGCACTGAAGCTTTCTTT
TRBV3-1	TRBD1	18	-	TRBJ1-1	CASSHPGGGSQANTEAFF	TGTGCCAGCAGCCACCCCGGAGGGGGCAGCCAAGCGAACACTGAAGCTTTCTTT
TRBV5-1	-	15	-	TRBJ1-2	CASSPSRGAGYGYTF	TGCGCCAGCAGCCCGAGTAGAGGGGCTGGGTATGGCTACACCTTC
TRBV20-1	-	13	-	TRBJ2-7	CSVRGGDLYEQYF	TGCAGTGTGAGAGGCGGGGATCTATACGAGCAGTACTTC
TRBV5-1	TRBD1	15	few	TRBJ1-1	CASSPTGIVNTEAFF	TGCGCCAGCAGCCCGACAGGGATTGTGAACACTGAAGCTTTCTTT
TRBV5-1	-	13	-	TRBJ2-3	CASRLPRSDTQYF	TGCGCCAGCAGACTACCCAGGTCAGATACGCAGTATTTT
TRBV4-1	-	13	-	TRBJ1-2	CASSQATEYGYTF	TGCGCCAGCAGCCAAGCAACCGAATATGGCTACACCTTC
TRBV5-1	-	15	few	TRBJ2-3	CASSFQGRGSDTQYF	TGCGCCAGCTCATTCCAGGGGAGGGGATCAGATACGCAGTATTTT
TRBV20-1	-	8	few	TRBJ1-6	CSAGLSRF	TGCAGTGCTGGTCTTAGCAGGTTT
TRBV6-4	-	16	few	TRBJ2-2	CASRDLGGANTGELFF	TGTGCCAGCAGAGACCTAGGGGGGGCGAACACCGGGGAGCTGTTTTTT
TRBV28	TRBD1	15	-	TRBJ1-2	CASRPQQGRLGGYTF	TGTGCCAGCAGGCCCCAACAGGGGCGCTTAGGGGGCTACACCTTC
TRBV28	-	11	-	TRBJ1-4	CASTTGVSLFF	TGTGCCAGCACCACCGGGGTGTCACTGTTTTTT
TRBV9	-	15	few	TRBJ1-1	CASSVGVGLDTEAFF	TGTGCCAGCAGCGTAGGGGTCGGCTTGGACACTGAAGCTTTCTTT
TRBV7-9	-	12	-	TRBJ1-5	CASSGEGEPQHF	TGTGCCAGCAGCGGAGAGGGGGAGCCCCAGCATTTT
TRBV11-2	TRBD2	15	few	TRBJ2-3	CASRSTGTSPDTQYF	TGTGCCAGCAGATCCACCGGGACTAGCCCAGATACGCAGTATTTT
TRBV4-2	TRBD2	14	-	TRBJ2-7	CAVNRRKRGSEQYF	TGTGCCGTCAACCGGCGTAAGCGGGGGTCTGAGCAGTACTTC
TRBV3-1	TRBD2	16	once	TRBJ2-7	CASSGTAGGDSYEQYF	TGTGCCAGCAGCGGAACCGCGGGGGGAGATTCCTACGAGCAGTACTTC
TRBV20-1	-	16	few	TRBJ2-3	CSARDPDRGGTDTQYF	TGCAGTGCTAGAGACCCGGACAGAGGAGGCACAGATACGCAGTATTTT
TRBV7-2	-	14	many	TRBJ1-1	CASSPRARNTEAFF	TGTGCCAGCAGCCCTAGAGCGAGGAACACTGAAGCTTTCTTT
TRBV7-2	-	12	-	TRBJ1-2	CASSTYGLGYTF	TGTGCCAGCAGCACCTATGGGCTTGGCTACACCTTC
TRBV6-5	-	15	-	TRBJ2-3	CASSYSWGKSDTQYF	TGTGCCAGCAGTTACTCGTGGGGGAAGTCAGATACGCAGTATTTT
TRBV5-6	-	14	few	TRBJ1-1	CASSGGRRATEAFF	TGTGCCAGCAGCGGGGGACGGAGAGCGACTGAAGCTTTCTTT
TRBV4-1	-	16	-	TRBJ2-7	CASSLRTLSIRYEQYF	TGCGCCAGCAGCCTTAGAACCCTCTCGATACGCTACGAGCAGTACTTC
TRBV24-1	-	12	-	TRBJ2-5	CATSDPEETQYF	TGTGCCACCAGTGATCCCGAAGAGACCCAGTACTTC
TRBV4-1	-	15	-	TRBJ2-4	CASSQDSGPSYIQYF	TGCGCCAGCAGCCAAGATTCAGGTCCTAGTTACATTCAGTACTTC
TRBV19	-	15	few	TRBJ1-4	CASSIDAATNEKLFF	TGTGCCAGTAGTATAGATGCGGCAACTAATGAAAAACTGTTTTTT
TRBV2	-	12	-	TRBJ2-2	CASREYTGELFF	TGTGCCAGCAGGGAATACACCGGGGAGCTGTTTTTT
TRBV5-4	-	14	few	TRBJ2-3	CASSPPPPTDTQYF	TGTGCCAGCAGCCCTCCTCCACCCACAGATACGCAGTATTTT
TRBV6-2/TRBV6-3	TRBD2	14	many	TRBJ2-3	CASSPSGGSDTQYF	TGTGCCAGCAGTCCCAGCGGGGGCTCAGATACGCAGTATTTT
TRBV10-3	TRBD1	14	-	TRBJ1-3	CAIKGQGRGNTIYF	TGTGCCATCAAAGGACAGGGGCGGGGAAACACCATATATTTT
TRBV12-3/TRBV12-4	TRBD2	14	once	TRBJ2-5	CASSPREAGETQYF	TGTGCCAGCAGTCCTCGGGAGGCGGGAGAGACCCAGTACTTC
TRBV5-6	-	13	once	TRBJ2-7	CASSCVTEYEQYF	TGTGCCAGCAGCTGCGTAACAGAATACGAGCAGTACTTC
TRBV20-1	-	13	few	TRBJ2-2	CSASSPSTGELFF	TGCAGTGCTAGTTCCCCATCCACCGGGGAGCTGTTTTTT
TRBV29-1	-	13	few	TRBJ1-1	CSVYDSMNTEAFF	TGCAGCGTTTACGACAGCATGAACACTGAAGCTTTCTTT
TRBV7-2	-	15	many	TRBJ1-5	CASSPEGRPRQPQHF	TGTGCCAGCAGTCCGGAGGGCAGGCCAAGGCAGCCCCAGCATTTT
TRBV6-6	TRBD2	14	few	TRBJ2-1	CASSKLAGYNEQFF	TGTGCCAGCAGCAAACTAGCGGGCTACAATGAGCAGTTCTTC
TRBV5-1	TRBD1	15	-	TRBJ2-3	CASSRGDRAPDTQYF	TGCGCCAGCAGCCGTGGAGACAGGGCTCCGGATACGCAGTATTTT
TRBV27	-	15	-	TRBJ1-2	CASSLSPGANYGYTF	TGTGCCAGCAGTTTATCCCCAGGGGCTAACTATGGCTACACCTTC
TRBV6-2/TRBV6-3	-	16	-	TRBJ1-6	CASSPFGTDSNSPLHF	TGTGCCAGCAGTCCATTTGGGACCGACTCCAATTCACCCCTCCACTTT
TRBV7-6	TRBD2	16	few	TRBJ2-5	CASSLGVAGDRETQYF	TGTGCCAGCAGCTTAGGGGTAGCGGGGGACCGGGAGACCCAGTACTTC
TRBV29-1	TRBD1	14	-	TRBJ2-3	CSERDRGRGDTQYF	TGCAGCGAACGGGACAGGGGTCGGGGGGATACGCAGTATTTT
TRBV28	-	17	-	TRBJ2-4	CASSFLSWGRDFNIQYF	TGTGCCAGCAGTTTTCTAAGTTGGGGCAGGGATTTCAACATTCAGTACTTC
TRBV4-2	-	14	few	TRBJ2-5	CASSQRDGVGTQYF	TGTGCCAGCAGCCAACGGGACGGGGTGGGGACCCAGTACTTC
TRBV29-1	TRBD2	14	few	TRBJ2-1	CSVGREYPYNEQFF	TGCAGCGTTGGGCGGGAGTACCCCTACAATGAGCAGTTCTTC
TRBV6-5	-	13	few	TRBJ1-1	CASSYSRSGEAFF	TGTGCCAGCAGTTACTCGAGGTCCGGGGAAGCTTTCTTT
TRBV7-9	-	13	few	TRBJ2-1	CASSLELAAVQFF	TGTGCCAGCAGCTTAGAACTAGCCGCCGTGCAGTTCTTC
TRBV7-9	-	14	-	TRBJ2-6	CASSPTPSANVLTF	TGTGCCAGCAGCCCGACCCCGTCGGCCAACGTCCTGACTTTC
TRBV11-2	-	16	-	TRBJ2-3	CASSLEGGGRLRPQYF	TGTGCCAGCAGCTTAGAAGGGGGGGGCCGCCTTCGTCCGCAGTATTTT
TRBV5-1	-	15	few	TRBJ1-1	CASSFLGRTNTEAFF	TGCGCCAGCAGCTTTCTGGGACGGACGAACACTGAAGCTTTCTTT